This TCR beta chain derives from a study of CXCR3-negative and CXCR3-positive naive CD8 T cells. Study in general: Each library held about 1.5 +/- 0.3 million TRB reads, approximately 130 million in total.

Turning to this clonotype: Its antigen is unidentified.

The CDR3 extends over 16 amino acids. Germline V lookup: CDR1 DFQATT, CDR2 SNEGSKA (reference sequence). The naive CD8+ gate required CD45RO-CCR7+CD27+CD95- phenotype. Each TRB cDNA library was prepared by 5' RACE (with UMI labels). TCRdb re-called the 5' RACE reads and gives one entry per CDR3 protein, without DNA. This table lists some 130,000 distinct CDR3 sequences. Whole-study results and caveats: Diversity was high in both naive subsets and much lower in memory cells. The TRB CDR3s that CXCR3-positive naive cells carried were more hydrophobic than those of CXCR3-negative naive cells.

The rearrangement uses TRBV20-1 and TRBJ2-5; absent DNA, TCRdb's TRBD2 call cannot be checked. The receptor comes from a human donor in good health. Some clones in this sample may be carry-over from other donors' samples. Source material: naive CXCR3- CD8+ T cells from blood. The subset is: CD45RO-CCR7+CD27+CD95- naive CD8+ T cells lacking CXCR3 (TNR3-). The CDR3 loop reads CSARDKREFAMETQYF.